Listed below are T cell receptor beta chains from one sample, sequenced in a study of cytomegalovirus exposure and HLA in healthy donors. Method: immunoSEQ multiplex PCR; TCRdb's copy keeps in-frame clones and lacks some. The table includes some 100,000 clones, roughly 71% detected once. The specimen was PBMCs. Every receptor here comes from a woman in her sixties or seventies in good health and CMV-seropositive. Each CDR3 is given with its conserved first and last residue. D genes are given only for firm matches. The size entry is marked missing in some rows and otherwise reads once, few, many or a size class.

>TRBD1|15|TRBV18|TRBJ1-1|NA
TGTGCCAGCTCACCAAGGACAGGGCCAAACACTGAAGCTTTCTTT
CASSPRTGPNTEAFF
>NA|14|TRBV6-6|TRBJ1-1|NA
TGTGCCAGCAGTTACCCCGGGGAGAACACTGAAGCTTTCTTT
CASSYPGENTEAFF
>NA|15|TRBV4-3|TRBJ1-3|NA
TGCGCCAGCAGCCGAAGGAGGAGCTCTGGAAACACCATATATTTT
CASSRRRSSGNTIYF
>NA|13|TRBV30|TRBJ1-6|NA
TGTGCCTGGAGTGGCCAGGGCAGTTCACCCCTCCACTTT
CAWSGQGSSPLHF
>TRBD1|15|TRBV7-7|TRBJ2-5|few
TGTGCCAGCAGCCCTAGTGGGACAGGGTTAGAGACCCAGTACTTC
CASSPSGTGLETQYF
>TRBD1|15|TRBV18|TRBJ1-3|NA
TGTGCCAGCTCACCGATATTACAGGGGGGAAACACCATATATTTT
CASSPILQGGNTIYF
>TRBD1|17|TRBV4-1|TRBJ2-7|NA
TGCGCCAGCAGCCTCTCGGCCGGGACAGCCTTCTCCTACGAGCAGTACTTC
CASSLSAGTAFSYEQYF
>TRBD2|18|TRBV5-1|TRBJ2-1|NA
TGCGCCAGCAGCCCTGGGGGAGCGGGGGGCTCTTCCTACAATGAGCAGTTCTTC
CASSPGGAGGSSYNEQFF
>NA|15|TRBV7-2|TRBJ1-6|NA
TGTGCCAGCAGCCCCCTTATGTCAGGGAATTCACCCCTCCACTTT
CASSPLMSGNSPLHF
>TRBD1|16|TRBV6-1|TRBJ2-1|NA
TGTGCCAGCAGTGAACTCGGACAGGCCTCCTACAATGAGCAGTTCTTC
CASSELGQASYNEQFF
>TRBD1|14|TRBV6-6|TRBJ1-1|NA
TGTGCCAGCAGTTACTCGACAGGGGGCACTGAAGCTTTCTTT
CASSYSTGGTEAFF
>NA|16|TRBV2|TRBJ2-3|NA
TGTGCCAGCAGTGATCGTCGGGGGGCAGGCACAGATACGCAGTATTTT
CASSDRRGAGTDTQYF
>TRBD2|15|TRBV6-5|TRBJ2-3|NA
TGTGCCAGCACCCCGGGACTAGCATTCTTAGATACGCAGTATTTT
CASTPGLAFLDTQYF
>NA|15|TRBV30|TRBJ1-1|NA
TGTGCCTGGAGTGCAACGGACACTTTGAACACTGAAGCTTTCTTT
CAWSATDTLNTEAFF
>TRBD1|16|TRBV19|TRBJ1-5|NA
TGTGCCAGTAGTTCGGGACAGCTGACCTACAATCAGCCCCAGCATTTT
CASSSGQLTYNQPQHF
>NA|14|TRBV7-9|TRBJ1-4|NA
TGTGCCAGCAGCGCAGGTACCACTAATGAAAAACTGTTTTTT
CASSAGTTNEKLFF
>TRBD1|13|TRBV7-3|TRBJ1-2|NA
TGTGCCAGCAGCTTAGACAGGGGGCTTGGCTACACCTTC
CASSLDRGLGYTF
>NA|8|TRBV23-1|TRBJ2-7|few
TGCGCCAGCAGTACCAGGATCTTC
CASSTRIF
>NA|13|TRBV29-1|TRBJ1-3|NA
TGCAGCGTGGTAACGAGCTCTGGAAACACCATATATTTT
CSVVTSSGNTIYF
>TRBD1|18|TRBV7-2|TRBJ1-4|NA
TGTGCCAGCAGCTTCAGAGGACAGGGGGCCGCAACTAATGAAAAACTGTTTTTT
CASSFRGQGAATNEKLFF
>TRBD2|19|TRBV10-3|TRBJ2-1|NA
TGTGCCATCAGTGAGAAGTCTCTACTGACTAGCCTGTCCTACAATGAGCAGTTCTTC
CAISEKSLLTSLSYNEQFF
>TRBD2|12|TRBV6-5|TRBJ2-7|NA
TGTGCCAGCAAGAACGCGGGGGGCGAGCAGTACTTC
CASKNAGGEQYF
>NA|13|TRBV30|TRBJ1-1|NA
TGTGCCTGGAGTGTACAGGTTAACACTGAAGCTTTCTTT
CAWSVQVNTEAFF
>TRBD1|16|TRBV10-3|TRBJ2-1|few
TGTGCCATCAGTGAGTCGGGACAGGATAACCCCAATGAGCAGTTCTTC
CAISESGQDNPNEQFF
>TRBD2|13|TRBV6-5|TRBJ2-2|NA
TGTGCCAGCCGGGAGGGAGGACCCGGGGAGCTGTTTTTT
CASREGGPGELFF
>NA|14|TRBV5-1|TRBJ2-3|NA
TGCGCCAGCAGCCTGTCGGGGGGCACAGATACGCAGTATTTT
CASSLSGGTDTQYF
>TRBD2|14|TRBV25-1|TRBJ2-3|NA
TGTGCCAGCAGTGTTAGCGGGGGGACAGATACGCAGTATTTT
CASSVSGGTDTQYF
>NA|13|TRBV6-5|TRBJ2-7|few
TGTGCCAGCAGTTACTCGACCAGGCGCGAGCAGTACTTC
CASSYSTRREQYF
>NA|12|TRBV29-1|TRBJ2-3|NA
TGCAGCGTTGAAGGACTAGCAGATACGCAGTATTTT
CSVEGLADTQYF
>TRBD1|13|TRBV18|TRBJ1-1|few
TGTGCCAGCTCAGACCAACAGGGGACTGAAGCTTTCTTT
CASSDQQGTEAFF
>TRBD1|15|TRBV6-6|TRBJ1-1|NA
TGTGCCAGCAGTTTGAAGGGACAGCTTAACACTGAAGCTTTCTTT
CASSLKGQLNTEAFF
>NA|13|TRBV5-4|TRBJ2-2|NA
TGTGCCAGCAGCCTATCAGGGGCCGGGGAGCTGTTTTTT
CASSLSGAGELFF
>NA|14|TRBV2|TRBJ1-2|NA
TGTGCCAGCAGTGTGGACAGAAGTAACTATGGCTACACCTTC
CASSVDRSNYGYTF
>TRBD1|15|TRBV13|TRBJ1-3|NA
TGTGCCAGCCGGGGACAGGGAATCTCTGGAAACACCATATATTTT
CASRGQGISGNTIYF
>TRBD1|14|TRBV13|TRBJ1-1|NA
TGTGCCAGCAGCCCTCGGGACAGCCGCACTGAAGCTTTCTTT
CASSPRDSRTEAFF
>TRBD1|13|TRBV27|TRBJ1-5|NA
TGTGCCAGCCAGCGACAGGGGGATCAGCCCCAGCATTTT
CASQRQGDQPQHF
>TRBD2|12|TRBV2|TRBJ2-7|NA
TGTGCCAGCAGTAAAGCGGGGAGGTGGAATTGCTTC
CASSKAGRWNCF
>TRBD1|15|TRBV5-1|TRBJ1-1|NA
TGCGCCAGCAACACAGGGGGCGAGGTGAACACTGAAGCTTTCTTT
CASNTGGEVNTEAFF
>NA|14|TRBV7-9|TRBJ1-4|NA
TGTGCCAGCAGCTCACAGGCAACTAATGAAAAACTGTTTTTT
CASSSQATNEKLFF
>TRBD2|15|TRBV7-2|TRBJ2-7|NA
TGTGCCAGCAGCTTAGGAGGCGGGGGGGCCGATGAGCAGTACTTC
CASSLGGGGADEQYF
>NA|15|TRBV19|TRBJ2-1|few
TGTGCCAGTAGGACGACGGCTAGCTCCTACAATGAGCAGTTCTTC
CASRTTASSYNEQFF
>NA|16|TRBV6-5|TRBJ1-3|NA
TGTGCCAGCAGTTACTCGGCCGGGAGCTCTGGAAACACCATATATTTT
CASSYSAGSSGNTIYF
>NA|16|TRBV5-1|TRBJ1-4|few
TGCGCCAGCAGCAAAGGGGGGGGCATAGGTAATGAAAAACTGTTTTTT
CASSKGGGIGNEKLFF
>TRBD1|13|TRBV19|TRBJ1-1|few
TGTGCCAGTAGTGACAGGGGAATAACTGAAGCTTTCTTT
CASSDRGITEAFF
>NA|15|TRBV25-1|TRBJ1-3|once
TGTGCCAGCAGTGAATGGGAGGTTACTGAAAACACCATATATTTT
CASSEWEVTENTIYF
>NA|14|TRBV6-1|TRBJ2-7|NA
TGTGCCAGCACGTACCAGTTGGGGCCCTACGAGCAGTACTTC
CASTYQLGPYEQYF
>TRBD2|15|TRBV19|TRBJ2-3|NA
TGTGCCAGTACCAGCGGGGGGGTTGGCACAGATACGCAGTATTTT
CASTSGGVGTDTQYF
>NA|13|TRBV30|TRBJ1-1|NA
TGTGCCTGGAGTGCCCAGGGATACACTGAAGCTTTCTTT
CAWSAQGYTEAFF
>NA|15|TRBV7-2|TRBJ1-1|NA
TGTGCCAGCAGCTTAGGCGGGGGCTGGTACACTGAAGCTTTCTTT
CASSLGGGWYTEAFF
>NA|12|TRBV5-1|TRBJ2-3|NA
TGCGCCAGCAGCTCCCTCTCAGATACGCAGTATTTT
CASSSLSDTQYF
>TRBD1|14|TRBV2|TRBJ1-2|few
TGTGCCAGCAGCGGTGACAGGGGGCCATATGGCTACACCTTC
CASSGDRGPYGYTF
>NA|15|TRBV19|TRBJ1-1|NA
TGTGCCAGTAGTCCCCGGGGGTTCATGAACACTGAAGCTTTCTTT
CASSPRGFMNTEAFF
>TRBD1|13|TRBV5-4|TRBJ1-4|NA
TGTGCCAGCAGCCAGACAGGGGCTGAAAAACTGTTTTTT
CASSQTGAEKLFF
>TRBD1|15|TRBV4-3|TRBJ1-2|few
TGCGCCAGCAGCCAAGGGGGACAGGGGTCCTATGGCTACACCTTC
CASSQGGQGSYGYTF
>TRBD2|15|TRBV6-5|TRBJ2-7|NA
TGTGCCAGCAGTTTTAGCGGGGGGGCCAGTTACGAGCAGTACTTC
CASSFSGGASYEQYF
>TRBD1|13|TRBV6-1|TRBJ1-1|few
TGTGCCAGCACTGCACAGGGGACGTCTGAAGCTTTCTTT
CASTAQGTSEAFF
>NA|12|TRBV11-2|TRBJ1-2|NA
TGTGCCACCCGCGGGGGAGGGTTGGGCTACACCTTC
CATRGGGLGYTF